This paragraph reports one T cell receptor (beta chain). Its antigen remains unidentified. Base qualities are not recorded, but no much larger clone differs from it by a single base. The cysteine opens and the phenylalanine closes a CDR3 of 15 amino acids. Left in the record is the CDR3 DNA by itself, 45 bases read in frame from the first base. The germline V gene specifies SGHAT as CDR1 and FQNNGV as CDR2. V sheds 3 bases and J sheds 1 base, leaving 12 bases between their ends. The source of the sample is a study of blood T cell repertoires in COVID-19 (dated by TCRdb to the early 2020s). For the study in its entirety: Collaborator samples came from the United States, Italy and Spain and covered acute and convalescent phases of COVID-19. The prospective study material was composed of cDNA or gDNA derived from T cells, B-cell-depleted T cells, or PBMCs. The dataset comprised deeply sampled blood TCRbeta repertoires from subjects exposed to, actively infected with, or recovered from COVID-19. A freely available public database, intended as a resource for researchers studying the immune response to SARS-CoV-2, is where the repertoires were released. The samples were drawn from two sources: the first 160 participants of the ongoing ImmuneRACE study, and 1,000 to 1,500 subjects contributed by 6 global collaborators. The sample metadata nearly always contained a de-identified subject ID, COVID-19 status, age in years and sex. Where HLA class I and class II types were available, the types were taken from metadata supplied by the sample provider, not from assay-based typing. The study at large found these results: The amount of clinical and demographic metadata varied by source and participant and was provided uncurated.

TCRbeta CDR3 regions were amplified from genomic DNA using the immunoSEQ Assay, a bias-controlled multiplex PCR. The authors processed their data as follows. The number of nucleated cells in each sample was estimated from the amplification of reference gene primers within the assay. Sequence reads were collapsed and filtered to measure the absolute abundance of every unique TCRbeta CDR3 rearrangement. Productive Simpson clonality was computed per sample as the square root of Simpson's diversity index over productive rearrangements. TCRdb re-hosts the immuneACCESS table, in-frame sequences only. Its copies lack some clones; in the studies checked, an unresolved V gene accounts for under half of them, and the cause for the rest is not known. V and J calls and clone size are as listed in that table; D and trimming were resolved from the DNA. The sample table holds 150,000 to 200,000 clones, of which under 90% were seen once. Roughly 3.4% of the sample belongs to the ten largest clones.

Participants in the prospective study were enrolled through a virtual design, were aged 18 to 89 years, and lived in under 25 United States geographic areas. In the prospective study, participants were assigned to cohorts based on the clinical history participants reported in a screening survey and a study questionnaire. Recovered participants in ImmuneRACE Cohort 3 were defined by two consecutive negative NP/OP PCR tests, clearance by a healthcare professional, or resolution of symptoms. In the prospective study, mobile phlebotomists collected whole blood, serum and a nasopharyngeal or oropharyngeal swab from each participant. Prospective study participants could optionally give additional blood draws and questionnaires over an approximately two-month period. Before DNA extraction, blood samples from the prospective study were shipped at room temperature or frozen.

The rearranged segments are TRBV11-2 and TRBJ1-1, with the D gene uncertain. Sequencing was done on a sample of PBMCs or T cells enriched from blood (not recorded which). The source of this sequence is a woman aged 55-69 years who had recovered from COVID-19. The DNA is TGTGCCAGCAGCTTCCCGGCGGCGGGGAACACTGAAGCTTTCTTT. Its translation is CASSFPAAGNTEAFF.